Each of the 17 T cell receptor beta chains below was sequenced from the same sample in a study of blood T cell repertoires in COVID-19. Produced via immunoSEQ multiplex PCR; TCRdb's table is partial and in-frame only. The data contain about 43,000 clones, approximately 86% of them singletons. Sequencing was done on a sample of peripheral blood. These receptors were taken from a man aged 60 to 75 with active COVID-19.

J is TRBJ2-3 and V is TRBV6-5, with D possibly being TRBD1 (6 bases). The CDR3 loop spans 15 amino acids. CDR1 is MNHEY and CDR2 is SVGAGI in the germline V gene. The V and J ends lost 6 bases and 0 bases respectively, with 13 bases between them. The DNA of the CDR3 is TGTGCCAGCAGGGGGGCAGAAGCTAGCACAGATACGCAGTATTTT. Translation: CASRGAEASTDTQYF.

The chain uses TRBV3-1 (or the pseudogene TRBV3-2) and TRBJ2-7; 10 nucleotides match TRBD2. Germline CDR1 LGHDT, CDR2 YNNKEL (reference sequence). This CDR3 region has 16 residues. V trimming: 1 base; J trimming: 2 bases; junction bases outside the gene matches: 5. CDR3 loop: CASSQGASGGPYEQYF. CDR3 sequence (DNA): TGTGCCAGCAGCCAAGGAGCTAGCGGGGGACCCTACGAGCAGTACTTC.

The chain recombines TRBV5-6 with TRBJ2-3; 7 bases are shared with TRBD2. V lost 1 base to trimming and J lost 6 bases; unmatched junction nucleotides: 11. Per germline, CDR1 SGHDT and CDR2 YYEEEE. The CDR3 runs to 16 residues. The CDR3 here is CASSLLSGRISDTQYF. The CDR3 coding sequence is TGTGCCAGCAGCTTGCTTAGCGGGCGGATTTCGGATACGCAGTATTTT.

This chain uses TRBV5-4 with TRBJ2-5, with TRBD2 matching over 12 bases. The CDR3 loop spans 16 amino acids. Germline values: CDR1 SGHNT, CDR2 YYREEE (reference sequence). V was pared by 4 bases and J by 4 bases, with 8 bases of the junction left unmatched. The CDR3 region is CASSPGLAGKRETQYF. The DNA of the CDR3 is TGTGCCAGCAGCCCCGGACTAGCGGGAAAGCGAGAGACCCAGTACTTC.

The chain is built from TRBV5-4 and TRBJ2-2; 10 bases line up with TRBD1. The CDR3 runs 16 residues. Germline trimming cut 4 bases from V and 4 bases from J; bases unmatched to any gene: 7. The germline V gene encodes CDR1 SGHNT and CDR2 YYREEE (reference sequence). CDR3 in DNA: TGTGCCAGCAGCGTCGACAGGGGGCGGTTCACCGGGGAGCTGTTTTTT. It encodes CASSVDRGRFTGELFF.

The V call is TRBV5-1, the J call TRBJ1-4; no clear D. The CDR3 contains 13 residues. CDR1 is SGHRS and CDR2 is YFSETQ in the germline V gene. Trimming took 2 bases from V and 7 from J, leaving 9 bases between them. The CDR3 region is CASSLDTVEKLFF. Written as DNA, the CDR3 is TGCGCCAGCAGCTTAGATACAGTTGAAAAACTGTTTTTT. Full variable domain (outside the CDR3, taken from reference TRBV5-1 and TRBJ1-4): KAGVTQTPRYLIKTRGQQVTLSCSPISGHRSVSWYQQTPGQGLQFLFEYFSETQRNKGNFPGRFSGRQFSNSRSEMNVSTLELGDSALYLCASSLDTVEKLFFGSGTQLSVL.

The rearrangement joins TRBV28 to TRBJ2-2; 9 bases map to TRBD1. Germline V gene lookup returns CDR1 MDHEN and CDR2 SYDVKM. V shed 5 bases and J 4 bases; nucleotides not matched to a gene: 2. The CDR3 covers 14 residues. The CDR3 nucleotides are TGTGCCAGCAGTGGGGACAGGGCCACCGGGGAGCTGTTTTTT. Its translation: CASSGDRATGELFF.

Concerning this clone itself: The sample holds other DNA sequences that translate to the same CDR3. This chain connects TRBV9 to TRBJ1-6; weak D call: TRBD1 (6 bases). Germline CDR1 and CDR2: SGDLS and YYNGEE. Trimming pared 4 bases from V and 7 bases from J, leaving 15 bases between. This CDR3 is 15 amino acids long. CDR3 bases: TGTGCCAGCAGCCCAGAGGGACAACTCAATTCACCCCTCCACTTT. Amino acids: CASSPEGQLNSPLHF.

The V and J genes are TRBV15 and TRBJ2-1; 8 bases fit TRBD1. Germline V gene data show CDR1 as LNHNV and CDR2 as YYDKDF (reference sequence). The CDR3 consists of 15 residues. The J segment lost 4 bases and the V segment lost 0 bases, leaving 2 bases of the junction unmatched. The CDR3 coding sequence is TGTGCCACCAGCAGAGACCGGGACAGGTACAATGAGCAGTTCTTC. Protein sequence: CATSRDRDRYNEQFF. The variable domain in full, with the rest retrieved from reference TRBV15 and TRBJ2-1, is DAMVIQNPRYQVTQFGKPVTLSCSQTLNHNVMYWYQQKSSQAPKLLFHYYDKDFNNEADTPDNFQSRRPNTSFCFLDIRSPGLGDTAMYLCATSRDRDRYNEQFFGPGTRLTVL.

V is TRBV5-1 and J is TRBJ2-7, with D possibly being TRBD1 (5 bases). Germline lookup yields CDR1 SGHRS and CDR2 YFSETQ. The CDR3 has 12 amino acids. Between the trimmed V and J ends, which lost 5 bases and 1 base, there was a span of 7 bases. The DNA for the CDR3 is TGCGCCAGCAGGGACAATTCCTACGAGCAGTACTTC. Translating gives CASRDNSYEQYF.

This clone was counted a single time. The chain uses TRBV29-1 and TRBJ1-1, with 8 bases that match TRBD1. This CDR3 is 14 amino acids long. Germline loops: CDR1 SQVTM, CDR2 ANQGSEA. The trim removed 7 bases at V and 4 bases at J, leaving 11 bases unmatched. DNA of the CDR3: TGCAGCGCGAATGGACAGGGACACGGCACTGAAGCTTTCTTT. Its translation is CSANGQGHGTEAFF.

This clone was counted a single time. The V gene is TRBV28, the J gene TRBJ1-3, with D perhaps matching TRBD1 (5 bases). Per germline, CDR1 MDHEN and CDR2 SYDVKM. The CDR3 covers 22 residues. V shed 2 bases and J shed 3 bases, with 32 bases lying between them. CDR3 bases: TGTGCCAGCAGTTTACCCCTGCGCAAACCCCAGCTGGCCGGGACTTATGGAAACACCATATATTTT. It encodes CASSLPLRKPQLAGTYGNTIYF.

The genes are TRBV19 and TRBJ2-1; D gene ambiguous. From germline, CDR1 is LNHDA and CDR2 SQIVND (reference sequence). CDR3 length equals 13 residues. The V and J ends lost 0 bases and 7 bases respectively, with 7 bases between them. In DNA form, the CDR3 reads TGTGCCAGTAGTATAGAGTCCCGGAATGAGCAGTTCTTC. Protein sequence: CASSIESRNEQFF.

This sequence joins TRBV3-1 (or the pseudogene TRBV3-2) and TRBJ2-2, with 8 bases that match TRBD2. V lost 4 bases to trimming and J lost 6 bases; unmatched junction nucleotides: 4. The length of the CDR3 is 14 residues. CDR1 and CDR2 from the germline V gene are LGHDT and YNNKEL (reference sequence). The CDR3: CASSRGAGAGELFF. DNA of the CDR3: TGTGCCAGCAGCCGGGGAGCGGGAGCCGGGGAGCTGTTTTTT.

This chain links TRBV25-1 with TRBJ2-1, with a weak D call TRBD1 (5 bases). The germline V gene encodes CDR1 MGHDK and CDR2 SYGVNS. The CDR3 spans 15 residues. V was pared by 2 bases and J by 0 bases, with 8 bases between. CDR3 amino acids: CASSEDQGSYNEQFF. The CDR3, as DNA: TGTGCCAGCAGTGAAGACCAGGGCTCCTACAATGAGCAGTTCTTC. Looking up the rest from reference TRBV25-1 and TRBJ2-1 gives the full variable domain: EADIYQTPRYLVIGTGKKITLECSQTMGHDKMYWYQQDPGMELHLIHYSYGVNSTEKGDLSSESTVSRIRTEHFPLTLESARPSHTSQYLCASSEDQGSYNEQFFGPGTRLTVL.

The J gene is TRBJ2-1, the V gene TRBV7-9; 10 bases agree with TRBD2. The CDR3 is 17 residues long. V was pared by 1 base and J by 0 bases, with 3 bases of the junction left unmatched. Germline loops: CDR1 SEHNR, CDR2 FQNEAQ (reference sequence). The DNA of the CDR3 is TGTGCCAGCAGCTTAGTAGCGGGGGGCACCTCCTACAATGAGCAGTTCTTC. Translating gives CASSLVAGGTSYNEQFF.

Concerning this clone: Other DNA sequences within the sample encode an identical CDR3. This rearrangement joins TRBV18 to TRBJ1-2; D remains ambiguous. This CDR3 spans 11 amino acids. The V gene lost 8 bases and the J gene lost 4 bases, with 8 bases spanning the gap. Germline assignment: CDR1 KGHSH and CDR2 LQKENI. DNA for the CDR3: TGTGCCAGCGCAGGACTCTATGGCTACACCTTC. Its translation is CASAGLYGYTF. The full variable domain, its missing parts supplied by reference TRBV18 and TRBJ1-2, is NAGVMQNPRHLVRRRGQEARLRCSPMKGHSHVYWYRQLPEEGLKFMVYLQKENIIDESGMPKERFSAEFPKEGPSILRIQQVVRGDSAAYFCASAGLYGYTFGSGTRLTVV.